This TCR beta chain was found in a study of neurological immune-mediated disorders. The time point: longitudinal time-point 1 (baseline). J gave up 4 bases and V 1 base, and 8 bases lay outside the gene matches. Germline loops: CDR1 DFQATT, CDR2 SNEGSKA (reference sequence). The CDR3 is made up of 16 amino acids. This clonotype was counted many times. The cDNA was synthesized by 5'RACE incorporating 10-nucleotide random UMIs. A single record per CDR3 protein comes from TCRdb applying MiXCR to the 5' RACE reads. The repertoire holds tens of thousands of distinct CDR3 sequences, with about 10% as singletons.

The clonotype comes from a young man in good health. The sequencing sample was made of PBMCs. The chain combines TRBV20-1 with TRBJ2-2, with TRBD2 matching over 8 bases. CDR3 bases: TGCAGTGCTAGAGCAGCGGGAGCGGTGGGCACCGGGGAGCTGTTTTTT. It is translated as CSARAAGAVGTGELFF.